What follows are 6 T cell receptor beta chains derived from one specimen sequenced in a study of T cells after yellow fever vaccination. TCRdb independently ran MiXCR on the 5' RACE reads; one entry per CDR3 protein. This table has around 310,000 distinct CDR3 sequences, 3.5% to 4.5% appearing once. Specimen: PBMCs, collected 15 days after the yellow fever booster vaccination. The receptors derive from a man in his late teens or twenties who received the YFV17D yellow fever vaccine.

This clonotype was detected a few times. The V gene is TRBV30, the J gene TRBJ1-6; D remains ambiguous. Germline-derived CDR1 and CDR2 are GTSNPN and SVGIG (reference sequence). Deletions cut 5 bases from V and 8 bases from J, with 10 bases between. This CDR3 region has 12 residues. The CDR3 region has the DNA TGTGCCTGGGGCAGAGAATATTCACCCCTCCACTTT. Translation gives CAWGREYSPLHF.

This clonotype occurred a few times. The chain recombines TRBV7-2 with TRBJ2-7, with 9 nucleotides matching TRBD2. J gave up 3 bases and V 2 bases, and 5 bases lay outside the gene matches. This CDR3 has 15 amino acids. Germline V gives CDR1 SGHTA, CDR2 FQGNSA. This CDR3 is CASSLRRGGGYEQYF. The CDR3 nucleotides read TGTGCCAGCAGCTTAAGGCGGGGGGGCGGCTACGAGCAGTACTTC.

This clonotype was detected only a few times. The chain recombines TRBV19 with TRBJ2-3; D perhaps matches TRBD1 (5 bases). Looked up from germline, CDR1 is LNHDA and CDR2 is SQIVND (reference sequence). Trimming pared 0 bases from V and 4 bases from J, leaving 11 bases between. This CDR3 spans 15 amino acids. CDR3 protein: CASSIDQGSPDTQYF. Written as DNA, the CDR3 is TGTGCCAGTAGTATAGACCAGGGTTCGCCAGATACGCAGTATTTT.

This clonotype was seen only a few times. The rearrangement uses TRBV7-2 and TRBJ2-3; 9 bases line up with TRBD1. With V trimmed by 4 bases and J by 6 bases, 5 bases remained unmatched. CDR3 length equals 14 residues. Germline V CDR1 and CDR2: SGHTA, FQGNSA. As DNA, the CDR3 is TGTGCCAGCAGCTCTCGACAGGGGGTGGATACGCAGTATTTT. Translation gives CASSSRQGVDTQYF.

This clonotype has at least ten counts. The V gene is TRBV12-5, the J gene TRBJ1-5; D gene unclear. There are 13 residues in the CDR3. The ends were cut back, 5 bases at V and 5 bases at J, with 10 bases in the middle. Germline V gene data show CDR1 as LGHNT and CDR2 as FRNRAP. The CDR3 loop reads CASGPPGYQPQHF. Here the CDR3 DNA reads TGTGCTAGTGGTCCTCCCGGATATCAGCCCCAGCATTTT.

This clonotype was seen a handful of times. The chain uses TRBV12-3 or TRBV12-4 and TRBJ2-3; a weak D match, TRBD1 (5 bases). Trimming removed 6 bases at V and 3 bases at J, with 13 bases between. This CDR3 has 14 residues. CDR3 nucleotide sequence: TGTGCCAGCAGGTTACAGCCAGGGACAGATACGCAGTATTTT. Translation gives CASRLQPGTDTQYF.